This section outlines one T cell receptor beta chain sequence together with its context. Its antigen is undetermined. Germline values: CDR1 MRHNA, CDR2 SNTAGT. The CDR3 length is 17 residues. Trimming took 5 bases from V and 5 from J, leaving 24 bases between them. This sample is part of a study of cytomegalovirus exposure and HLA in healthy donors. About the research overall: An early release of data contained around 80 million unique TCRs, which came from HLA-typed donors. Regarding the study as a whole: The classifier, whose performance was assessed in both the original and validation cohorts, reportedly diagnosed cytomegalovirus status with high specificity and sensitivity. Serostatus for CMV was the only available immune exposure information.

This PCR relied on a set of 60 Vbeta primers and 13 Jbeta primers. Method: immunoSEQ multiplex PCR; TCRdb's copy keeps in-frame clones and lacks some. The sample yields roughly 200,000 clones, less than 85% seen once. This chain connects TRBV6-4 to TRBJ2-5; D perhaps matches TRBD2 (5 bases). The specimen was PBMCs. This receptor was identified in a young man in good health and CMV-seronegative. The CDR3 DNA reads TGTGCCAGCAGTCCAAGGCGACTAACCCGACTGGGGGAGACCCAGTACTTC. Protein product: CASSPRRLTRLGETQYF.